This T cell receptor beta chain comes out of a study of T cell repertoires in cytomegalovirus infection (dated by TCRdb to 2018 to 2020). With regard to the full study: The peptide stimulations were aimed at well-studied HLA-B-restricted epitopes as well as recently identified HLA-C-restricted CMV epitopes, whose presentation resists viral immunomodulation. Donor HLA type was relevant to the analysis, as public TCR beta signatures indicated carriage of CMV infection together with the matching HLA type. The paper's findings and limits, for the study overall: The ex vivo response was dominated by HLA-C-restricted CMV-specific TCR beta clonotypes, and the single most frequent clonotype in two of eight donors was supplied by these HLA-C-restricted clonotypes. In both this cohort and an independent approximately 400-donor cohort, the cumulative frequency of public TCR beta family members distinguished carriers of CMV infection plus the relevant HLA type.

This clonotype is a singleton in its sample. Its antigen specificity is not known. Per-base qualities were not stored, and no clone one base away is much larger. One read is thin evidence. Trimming at the junction amounts to 7 bases on V and 0 bases on J, and the germline ends lie 10 bases apart. There are 13 amino acids in the CDR3, from cysteine to phenylalanine inclusive. Only the CDR3 DNA stays, 39 bases, in frame from base 1. Based on the germline V gene, the CDR1 and CDR2 sequences are ENHRY and SYGVKD. Sequencing took place on an Illumina HiSeq 1500. TCRdb ran its own pipeline on the public reads, namely fastp trimming at Q25 and MiXCR clone calling, and kept in-frame beta chains. Here each entry gathers all rows of one CDR3 protein and keeps the most common genes and DNA. The sample table records 450,000 to 550,000 distinct CDR3 sequences; approximately 40% of these occur just once. Of the sample, 35% to 50% falls within the top ten clones.

This sample's treatment or condition label indicates: in vitro stimulation with specific CMV peptide epitopes to enrich CMV-specific T cells. The specimen was cultured PBMCs, collected from culture after CMV antigen stimulation. Recombination connected TRBV10-3 to TRBJ2-7, with no reliable assignment of the D segment. The source is a human donor in good health (CMV status not recorded). Some clones in this sample may be carry-over from other donors' samples. The DNA sequence reads TGTGCCATCATGGACGGACCCTCCTACGAGCAGTACTTC. Its protein product is CAIMDGPSYEQYF.